Shown below are 7 T cell receptor beta chains from a single sample sequenced in a study of a mutant IDH1 vaccine in newly diagnosed glioma. The time point here: week 23, last vaccination. Every single dose of the vaccine, 300 ug of mutant IDH1 20-mer peptide, came with topical imiquimod. Here immunoSEQ multiplex PCR was the method, and the copy in TCRdb shows in-frame clones only, minus some. Of around 78,000 clones in the sample, almost 85% were seen once. For these receptors, no antigen is known. The sequencing here drew on PBMCs, taken from a glioma patient whose treatment included an IDH1 peptide vaccine. These receptors all stem from a man aged 25-45 years with glioma. Some clones in this sample may be carry-over from other donors' samples.

The chain recombines TRBV4-2 with TRBJ2-1, with 9 nucleotides matching TRBD2. Germline trimming cut 0 bases from V and 3 bases from J; bases unmatched to any gene: 3. This CDR3 contains 16 residues. The germline V gene has CDR1 LGHNA and CDR2 YNFKEQ. CDR3 sequence (DNA): TGTGCCAGCAGCCAAGATTTAGCGGGGGTCTACAATGAGCAGTTCTTC. Translation: CASSQDLAGVYNEQFF.

The J gene is TRBJ2-1, the V gene TRBV19; TRBD2 agrees at 10 bases. Germline V CDR1 and CDR2: LNHDA, SQIVND (reference sequence). V dropped 4 bases and J dropped 7; count of bases not matched to a gene: 10. The CDR3 extends over 16 amino acids. The CDR3 spells CASSTSQASGRNEQFF. In DNA form, the CDR3 reads TGTGCCAGTAGTACGTCACAGGCTAGCGGGAGAAATGAGCAGTTCTTC. The full variable domain, its missing parts supplied by reference TRBV19 and TRBJ2-1, is DGGITQSPKYLFRKEGQNVTLSCEQNLNHDAMYWYRQDPGQGLRLIYYSQIVNDFQKGDIAEGYSVSREKKESFPLTVTSAQKNPTAFYLCASSTSQASGRNEQFFGPGTRLTVL.

This clone has more than one count but fewer than ten. V usage is TRBV28 and J usage is TRBJ2-7, with D possibly matching TRBD2 (6 bases). The CDR3 is 15 amino acids. Per germline, CDR1 MDHEN and CDR2 SYDVKM. V lost 8 bases to trimming and J lost 0 bases, with 17 bases between them. The CDR3 protein is CASGLGGLHSYEQYF. In DNA, the CDR3 is TGTGCCAGCGGATTGGGAGGCCTCCACTCCTACGAGCAGTACTTC.

The chain carries TRBV6-5 and TRBJ1-1, with unresolved D. The CDR3 has 13 residues. V lost 5 bases and J lost 7, with 14 bases in between. Germline CDR1 reads MNHEY; CDR2 reads SVGAGI. DNA of the CDR3: TGTGCCAGCAGTCAAAACCGGGGAAATGAAGCTTTCTTT. It codes for CASSQNRGNEAFF.

This rearrangement joins TRBV5-1 to TRBJ1-1; D not certain. CDR3 length: 13 residues. The V end was cut by 0 bases, the J end by 3 bases, with 6 bases between. The V gene's germline CDR1 is SGHRS and CDR2 YFSETQ. The CDR3 DNA follows: TGCGCCAGCAGCTTGGATGTAGACACTGAAGCTTTCTTT. It translates to CASSLDVDTEAFF.

The chain joins TRBV28 to TRBJ1-6, with D maybe TRBD1 (6 bases). Trimming took off 10 bases at V and 9 bases at J, with 19 bases between the two ends. Germline assignment: CDR1 MDHEN and CDR2 SYDVKM. The CDR3 covers 14 residues. The CDR3 DNA follows: TGTGCCACCACTCGACAGGACAGCGCTTCACCCCTCCACTTT. Protein: CATTRQDSASPLHF.

A single count supports this clone. The chain couples TRBV9 to TRBJ1-2; no definite D call. CDR1 is SGDLS, CDR2 YYNGEE, per germline. Trimming shortened V by 4 bases and J by 1 base, and 11 bases separated the two germline ends. CDR3 length: 14 amino acids. DNA for the CDR3: TGTGCCAGCAGCCCGGACCGAGGTAACTATGGCTACACCTTC. Amino acid sequence: CASSPDRGNYGYTF.